The rows below give T cell receptor beta chains drawn from one sample of a study of neoadjuvant anti-PD-1 for oral cavity cancer. Data came from immunoSEQ multiplex PCR; TCRdb stores just in-frame clones and leaves some out. The sample holds 10,000 to 15,000 clones, around 66% seen once. The sequencing used PBMCs, collected before nivolumab (anti-PD-1) treatment. These receptors were obtained from a person between 35 and 79 years old with oral cavity squamous cell carcinoma. Both conserved end residues are part of each CDR3. D genes are given only for firm matches.

D,J,V,CDR3
TRBD2,TRBJ2-1,TRBV10-2,CASSEGPGLAGNNEQFF
.,TRBJ1-4,TRBV5-1,CASKVDSTNEKLFF
.,TRBJ1-4,TRBV5-6,CASSLRGGGEKLFF
TRBD2,TRBJ2-5,TRBV2,CASRRTSGGSRETQYF
.,TRBJ1-6,TRBV15,CATSRMGSSYNSPLHF
.,TRBJ2-3,TRBV19,CASSIGRQDTQYF
.,TRBJ1-2,TRBV7-9,CASSLARQGRGYTF
.,TRBJ1-6,TRBV11-2,CASSSGQPLHF
.,TRBJ1-1,TRBV5-5,CASTPGTEAFF
TRBD1,TRBJ2-5,TRBV10-3,CAIRGTGQETQYF
.,TRBJ2-2,TRBV9,CASSVAPNTGELFF
TRBD2,TRBJ2-5,TRBV4-2,CASSQEGTGGEETQYF
.,TRBJ1-6,TRBV11-2,CASSLVGTDSPLHF
.,TRBJ2-7,TRBV9,CASSVGWQGSPHF
.,TRBJ1-2,TRBV6-5,CASSYSDEGYGYTF
TRBD1,TRBJ2-1,TRBV4-1,CASSQTGTGVYNEQFF
.,TRBJ2-3,TRBV29-1,CSCQKAGLGRYF
TRBD1,TRBJ1-2,TRBV25-1,CASSENRGFGYGYTF
TRBD1,TRBJ1-1,TRBV5-1,CASSLDRGGTEAFF
TRBD1,TRBJ1-1,TRBV2,CASTGDRVNTEAFF
.,TRBJ1-1,TRBV10-2,CASGKSRTDTEAFF
.,TRBJ1-4,TRBV5-1,CASSPTGKNEKLFF
.,TRBJ2-1,TRBV7-3,CASSLMAGTAYNEQFF
TRBD1,TRBJ1-5,TRBV5-8,CASSEGQGSGQPQHF
.,TRBJ1-5,TRBV30,CAWSLGGLGNQPQHF
TRBD1,TRBJ1-1,TRBV29-1,CSARQGGTEAFF
.,TRBJ2-3,TRBV5-6,CASSSTDTQYF
.,TRBJ2-1,TRBV5-1,CASSWTVSSYNEQFF